The sequence of this T cell receptor (beta chain) was determined in a study of CD8+ T cells in alopecia areata. Extracted RNA was reverse transcribed, and the resulting cDNA served as sequencing template. Some clones are missing from TCRdb's copy, which holds only in-frame ones; the method was immunoSEQ multiplex PCR. The sample comprises around 160,000 clones, approximately 87% of which are singletons, and roughly 15% rests with the top ten. Study outcomes and limitations: TCR sharing across patients was less clear than in mice, possibly HLA-related.

Lesional scalp punch biopsies and peripheral blood came from alopecia areata patients. A word on this clone: Its antigen is unidentified. Other nucleotide sequences from this sample produce the same CDR3.

Germline lookup yields CDR1 SQVTM and CDR2 ANQGSEA. Trimming removed 3 bases at V and 3 bases at J, with 5 bases between. The CDR3 is 11 amino acids. Sequenced material: CD8+ T cells sorted from blood, taken at week 0. The V call is TRBV29-1, the J call TRBJ1-1; unclear D gene. The receptor was derived from a human donor with alopecia areata. The CDR3 loop is CSVERDTEAFF. The CDR3, as DNA: TGCAGCGTTGAGAGGGACACTGAAGCTTTCTTT.